The clone carrying this T cell receptor beta chain was counted a single time. This entry comes from a study of cytomegalovirus exposure and HLA in healthy donors. The PCR employed 60 Vbeta primers together with 13 Jbeta primers. TCRdb keeps only in-frame clones here, not all; method: immunoSEQ multiplex PCR. The table includes roughly 120,000 clones, around 78% detected once. This TCR was recovered from a man aged 35 to 55 in good health and CMV-seronegative. Sequenced: PBMCs.

The CDR3 region has the DNA TGCGCCAGCAGCCCACTAGCGGGGGCCTACGAGCAGTACTTC. Translating gives CASSPLAGAYEQYF. The V gene is TRBV5-1, the J gene TRBJ2-7, with 11 positions matching TRBD2. The V segment lost 4 bases and the J segment 2 bases; nucleotides outside the gene matches: 2. Germline values: CDR1 SGHRS, CDR2 YFSETQ. The CDR3 spans 14 residues.